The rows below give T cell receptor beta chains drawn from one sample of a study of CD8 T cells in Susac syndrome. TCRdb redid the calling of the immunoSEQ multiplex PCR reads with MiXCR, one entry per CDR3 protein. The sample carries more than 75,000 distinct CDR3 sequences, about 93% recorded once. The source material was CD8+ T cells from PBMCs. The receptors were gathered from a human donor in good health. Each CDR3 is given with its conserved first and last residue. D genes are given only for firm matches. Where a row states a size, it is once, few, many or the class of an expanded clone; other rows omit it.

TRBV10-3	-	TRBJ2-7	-	TGTGCCATCAGGGACAGCTACGAGCAGTACTTC	CAIRDSYEQYF
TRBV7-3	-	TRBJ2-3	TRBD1	TGTGCCACCCTCGACAGGGCTCGAGATACGCAGTATTTT	CATLDRARDTQYF
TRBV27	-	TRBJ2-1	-	TGTGCCAGCAGTTTGACAGGCGGGAAAATCAATGAGCAGTTCTTC	CASSLTGGKINEQFF
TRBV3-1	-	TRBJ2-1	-	TGTGCCAGCAGCCTCGACTCCTTACTAGGCCGGTACAATGAGCAGTTCTTC	CASSLDSLLGRYNEQFF
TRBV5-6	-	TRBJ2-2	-	TGTGCCAGCAGCTTGGCACAGGGCGCGAACACCGGGGAGCTGTTTTTT	CASSLAQGANTGELFF
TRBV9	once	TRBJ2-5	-	TGTGCCAGCAGCGTAGAATGGACAGAAGAGACCCAGTACTTC	CASSVEWTEETQYF
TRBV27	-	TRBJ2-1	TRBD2	TGTGCCAGCAGTTTACTTGCGGGGGGGCCCGATGAGCAGTTCTTC	CASSLLAGGPDEQFF
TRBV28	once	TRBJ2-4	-	TGTGCCAGCAGATCAGACATTCTAGCCAAAAACATTCAGTACTTC	CASRSDILAKNIQYF
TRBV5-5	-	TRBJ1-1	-	TGTGCCAGCAGCTTCCGCCCCTCAAACACCAACACTGAAGCTTTCTTT	CASSFRPSNTNTEAFF
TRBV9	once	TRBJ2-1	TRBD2	TGTGCCAGCAGCGTAGATGAGCGGGGACCCTACAATGAGCAGTTCTTC	CASSVDERGPYNEQFF
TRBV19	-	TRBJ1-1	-	TGTGCCAGTAGTATAGGCACTGAAGCTTTCTTT	CASSIGTEAFF
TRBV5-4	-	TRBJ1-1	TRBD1	TGTGCCAGCAGCTTGTCAACAGGGGGCACTGAAGCTTTCTTT	CASSLSTGGTEAFF
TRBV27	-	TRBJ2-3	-	TGTGCCAGCAGTCTCAGGGAAGGGGGGCGGCGATTGGATACGCAGTATTTT	CASSLREGGRRLDTQYF
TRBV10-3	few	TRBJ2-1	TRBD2	TGTGCCATCAGTGAGTCGGCTAGCGGGGGTATCAATGAGCAGTTCTTC	CAISESASGGINEQFF
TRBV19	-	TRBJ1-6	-	TGTGCCAGTACCCTGGGGGGGGATTATTCACCCCTCCACTTT	CASTLGGDYSPLHF
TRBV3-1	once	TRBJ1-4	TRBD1	TGTGCCAGCAGCCAAAGTCGGACAGGGGACTTCCTACGGGAAAAACTGTTTTTT	CASSQSRTGDFLREKLFF
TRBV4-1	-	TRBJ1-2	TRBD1	TGCGCCAGCAGCCAAGGGACAGGACAACAGGGGGATGGCTACACCTTC	CASSQGTGQQGDGYTF
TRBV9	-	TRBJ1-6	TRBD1	TGTGCCAGCAGCCGGACAGGGGCTCCGAGCTCCTATAATTCACCCCTCCACTTT	CASSRTGAPSSYNSPLHF